This is a list of T cell receptor beta chains from one sample in a study of blood T cells in healthy people across ages. TCRdb reanalysed the 5' RACE reads using MiXCR and keeps one entry per CDR3 protein. The repertoire holds some 1.7 million distinct CDR3 sequences, with 28% as singletons. Input material: blood. Receptors were obtained from a woman aged 25 to 45 in good health. Both conserved end residues are part of each CDR3. D genes are given only for firm matches. A row's size may be missing; if present it is once, few, many or a size class.

abundance | j_gene | d_gene | v_gene | CDR3aa | CDR3nt
few | TRBJ2-2 | NA | TRBV7-2 | CASTQHGMNTGELFF | TGTGCCAGCACGCAACACGGGATGAACACCGGGGAGCTGTTTTTT
NA | TRBJ2-5 | NA | TRBV7-2 | CASSLAAKTQYF | TGTGCCAGCAGCTTGGCCGCAAAGACCCAGTACTTC
NA | TRBJ2-1 | NA | TRBV3-1 | CASSSQAYNEQFF | TGTGCCAGCAGCTCACAGGCTTACAATGAGCAGTTCTTC
few | TRBJ1-1 | NA | TRBV7-6 | CASSSNFNTEAFF | TGTGCCAGCAGCTCCAATTTCAACACTGAAGCTTTCTTT
many | TRBJ2-7 | TRBD1 | TRBV4-3 | CASSQDRGQGAYEQYF | TGCGCCAGCAGCCAAGATAGGGGACAGGGAGCCTACGAGCAGTACTTC
many | TRBJ2-1 | NA | TRBV20-1 | CSARAGISYNEQFF | TGCAGTGCTAGAGCGGGGATCTCCTACAATGAGCAGTTCTTC
many | TRBJ2-4 | TRBD1 | TRBV29-1 | CSVEVTGGGNIQYF | TGCAGCGTTGAAGTTACAGGGGGAGGAAACATTCAGTACTTC
NA | TRBJ2-3 | TRBD2 | TRBV10-3 | CAISSLAGGSVSTDTQYF | TGTGCCATCAGTTCACTAGCGGGGGGCTCCGTTAGCACAGATACGCAGTATTTT
NA | TRBJ1-5 | NA | TRBV12-3/TRBV12-4 | CASSLQGRQPRHF | TGTGCCAGCAGTTTACAGGGAAGGCAGCCCCGGCATTTT
few | TRBJ2-3 | NA | TRBV24-1 | CATSEGSGIHTDTQYF | TGTGCCACCAGTGAGGGGAGTGGGATCCACACAGATACGCAGTATTTT